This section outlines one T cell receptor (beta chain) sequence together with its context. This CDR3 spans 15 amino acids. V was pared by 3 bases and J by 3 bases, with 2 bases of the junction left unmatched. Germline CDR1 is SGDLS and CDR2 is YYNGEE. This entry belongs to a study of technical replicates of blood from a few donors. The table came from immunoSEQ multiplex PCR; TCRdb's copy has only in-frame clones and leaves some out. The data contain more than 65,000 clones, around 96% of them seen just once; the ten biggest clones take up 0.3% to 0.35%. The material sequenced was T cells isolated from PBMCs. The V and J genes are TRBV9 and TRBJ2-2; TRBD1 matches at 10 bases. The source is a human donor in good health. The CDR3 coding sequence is TGTGCCAGCAGCGGACAGGGGGCGGACACCGGGGAGCTGTTTTTT. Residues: CASSGQGADTGELFF.